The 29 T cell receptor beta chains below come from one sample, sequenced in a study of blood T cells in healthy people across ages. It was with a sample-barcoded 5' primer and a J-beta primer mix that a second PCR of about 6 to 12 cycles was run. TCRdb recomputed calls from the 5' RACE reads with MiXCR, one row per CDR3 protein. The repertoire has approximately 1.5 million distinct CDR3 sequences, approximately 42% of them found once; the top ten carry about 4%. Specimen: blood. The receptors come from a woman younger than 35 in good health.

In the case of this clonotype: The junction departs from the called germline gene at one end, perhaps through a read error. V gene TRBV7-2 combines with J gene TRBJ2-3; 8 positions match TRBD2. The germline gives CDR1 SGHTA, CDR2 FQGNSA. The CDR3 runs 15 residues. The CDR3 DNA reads TGTGCCGGCAGACCGCCGGGACTAGGGACAGATACGCAGTATTTT. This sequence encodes CAGRPPGLGTDTQYF.

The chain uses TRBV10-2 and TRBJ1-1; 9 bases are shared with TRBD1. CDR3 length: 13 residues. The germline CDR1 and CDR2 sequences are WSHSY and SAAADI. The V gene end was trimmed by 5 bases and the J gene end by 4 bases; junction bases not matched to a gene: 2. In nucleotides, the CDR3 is TGCGCCAGCAGTACAGGGGGCGTCACTGAAGCTTTCTTT. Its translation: CASSTGGVTEAFF.

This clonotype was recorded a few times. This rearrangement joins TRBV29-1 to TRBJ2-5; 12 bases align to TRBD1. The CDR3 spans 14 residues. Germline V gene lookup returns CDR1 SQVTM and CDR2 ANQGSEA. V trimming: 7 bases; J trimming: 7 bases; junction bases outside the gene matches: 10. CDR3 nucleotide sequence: TGCAGCGCTGAGGGACAGGGGGCCCTACGGACCCAGTACTTC. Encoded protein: CSAEGQGALRTQYF.

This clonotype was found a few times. CDR3 DNA sequence: TGTGCCAGCACCATTTTCGATAGAAATGAGCAGTTCTTC. Residues: CASTIFDRNEQFF. The rearrangement links TRBV7-8 to TRBJ2-1, with unresolved D. V was pared by 7 bases and J by 7 bases, with 14 bases between. Germline V gene data show CDR1 as SGHVS and CDR2 as FQNEAQ. The CDR3 is made up of 13 amino acids. Full variable domain (rest looked up from reference TRBV7-8 and TRBJ2-1): GAGVSQSPRYKVAKRGQDVALRCDPISGHVSLFWYQQALGQGPEFLTYFQNEAQLDKSGLPSDRFFAERPEGSVSTLKIQRTQQEDSAVYLCASTIFDRNEQFFGPGTRLTVL.

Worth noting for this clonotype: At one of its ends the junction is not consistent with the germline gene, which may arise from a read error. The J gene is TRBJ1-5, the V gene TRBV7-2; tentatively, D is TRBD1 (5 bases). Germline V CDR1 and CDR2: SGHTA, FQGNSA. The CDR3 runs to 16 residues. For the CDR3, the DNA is TGTGCCAGCAGCCGCTACGGGGCAGGGCTCAATCCGCCCCAGCATTTT. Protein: CASSRYGAGLNPPQHF.

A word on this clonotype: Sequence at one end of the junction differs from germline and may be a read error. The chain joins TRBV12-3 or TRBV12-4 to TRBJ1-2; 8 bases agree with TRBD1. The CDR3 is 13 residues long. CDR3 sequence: CAGSLTGQGGYTF. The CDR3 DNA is TGTGCCGGCAGCCTTACCGGACAGGGAGGCTACACCTTC.

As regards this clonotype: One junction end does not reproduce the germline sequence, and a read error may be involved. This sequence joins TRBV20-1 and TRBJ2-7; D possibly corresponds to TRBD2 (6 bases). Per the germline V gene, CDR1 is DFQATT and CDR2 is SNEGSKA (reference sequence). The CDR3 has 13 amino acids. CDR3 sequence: CSARGTHSYEQYF. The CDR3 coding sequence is TGCAGTGCGAGAGGGACTCACTCCTACGAGCAGTACTTC.

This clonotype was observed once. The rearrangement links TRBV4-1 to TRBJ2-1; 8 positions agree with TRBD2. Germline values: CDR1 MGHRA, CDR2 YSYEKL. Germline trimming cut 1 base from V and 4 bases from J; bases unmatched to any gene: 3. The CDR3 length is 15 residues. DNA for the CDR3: TGCGCCAGCAGCCAAGTAGCGGGGATGTACAATGAGCAGTTCTTC. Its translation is CASSQVAGMYNEQFF.

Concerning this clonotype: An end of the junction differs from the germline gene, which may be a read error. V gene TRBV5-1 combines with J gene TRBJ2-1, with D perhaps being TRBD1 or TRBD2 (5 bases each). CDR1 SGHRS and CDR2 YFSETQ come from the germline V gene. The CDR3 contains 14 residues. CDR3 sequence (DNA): TGCGCCGGCAGCCCGGGACCCCTCGAGCTAGTGCAGTTCTTC. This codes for CAGSPGPLELVQFF.

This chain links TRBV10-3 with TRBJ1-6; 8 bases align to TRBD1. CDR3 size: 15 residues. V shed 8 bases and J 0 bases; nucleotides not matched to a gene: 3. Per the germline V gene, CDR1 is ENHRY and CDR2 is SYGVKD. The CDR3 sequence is CAIGGQGSYNSPLHF. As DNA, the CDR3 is TGTGCCATCGGAGGACAGGGCTCCTATAATTCACCCCTCCACTTT.

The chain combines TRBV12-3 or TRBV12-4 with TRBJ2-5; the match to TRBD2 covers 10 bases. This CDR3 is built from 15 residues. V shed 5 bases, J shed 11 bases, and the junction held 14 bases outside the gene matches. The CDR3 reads CASSPLAGQYGEQYF. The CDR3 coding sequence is TGTGCCAGCAGTCCACTAGCGGGGCAGTACGGGGAGCAGTACTTC.

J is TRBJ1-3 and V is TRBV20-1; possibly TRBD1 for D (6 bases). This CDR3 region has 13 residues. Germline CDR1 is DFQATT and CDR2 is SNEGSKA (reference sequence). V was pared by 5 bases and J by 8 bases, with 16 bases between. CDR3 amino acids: CSASRQDRDTIYF. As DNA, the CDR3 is TGCAGTGCTTCCCGACAGGATCGAGACACCATATATTTT.

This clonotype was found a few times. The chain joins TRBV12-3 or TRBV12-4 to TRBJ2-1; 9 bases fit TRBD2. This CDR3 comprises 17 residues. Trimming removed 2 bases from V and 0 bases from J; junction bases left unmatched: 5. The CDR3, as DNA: TGTGCCAGCAGTTTATTTGCGGGAGGGAGCTCCTACAATGAGCAGTTCTTC. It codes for CASSLFAGGSSYNEQFF.

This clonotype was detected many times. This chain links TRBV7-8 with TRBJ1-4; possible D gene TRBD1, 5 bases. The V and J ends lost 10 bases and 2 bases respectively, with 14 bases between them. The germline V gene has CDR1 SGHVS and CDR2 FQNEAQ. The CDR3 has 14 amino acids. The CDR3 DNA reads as TGTGCCACCGGTGGGACGTTGACTAATGAAAAACTGTTTTTT. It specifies CATGGTLTNEKLFF.

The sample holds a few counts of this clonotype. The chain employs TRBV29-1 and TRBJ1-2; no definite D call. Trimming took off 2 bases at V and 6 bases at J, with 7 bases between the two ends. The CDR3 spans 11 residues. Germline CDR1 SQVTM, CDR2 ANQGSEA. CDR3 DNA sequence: TGCAGCGTTGAAAGGGCCGATGGCTACACCTTC. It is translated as CSVERADGYTF. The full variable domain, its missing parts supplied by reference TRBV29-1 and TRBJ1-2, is SAVISQKPSRDICQRGTSLTIQCQVDSQVTMMFWYRQQPGQSLTLIATANQGSEATYESGFVIDKFPISRPNLTFSTLTVSNMSPEDSSIYLCSVERADGYTFGSGTRLTVV.

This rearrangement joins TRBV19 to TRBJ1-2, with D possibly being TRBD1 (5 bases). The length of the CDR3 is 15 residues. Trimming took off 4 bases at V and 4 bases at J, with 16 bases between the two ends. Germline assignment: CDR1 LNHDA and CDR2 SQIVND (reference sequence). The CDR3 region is CASSTQRGRFYGYTF. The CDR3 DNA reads TGTGCCAGTAGTACCCAACGGGGACGGTTCTATGGCTACACCTTC.

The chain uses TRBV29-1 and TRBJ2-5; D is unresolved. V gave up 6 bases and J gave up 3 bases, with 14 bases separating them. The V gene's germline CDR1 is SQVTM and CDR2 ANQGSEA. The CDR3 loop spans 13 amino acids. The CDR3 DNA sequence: TGCAGCGTAGGGCCCCCCCTAGAAGAGACCCAGTACTTC. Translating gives CSVGPPLEETQYF.

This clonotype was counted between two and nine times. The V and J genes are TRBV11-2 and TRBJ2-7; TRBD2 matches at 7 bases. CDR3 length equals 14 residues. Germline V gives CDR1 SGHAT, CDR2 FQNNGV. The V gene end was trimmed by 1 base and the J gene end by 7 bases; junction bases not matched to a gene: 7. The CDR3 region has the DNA TGTGCCAGCAGCTTAGTCGCGGGAGTAAATGAGCAGTACTTC. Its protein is CASSLVAGVNEQYF. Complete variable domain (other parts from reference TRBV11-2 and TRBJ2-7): EAGVAQSPRYKIIEKRQSVAFWCNPISGHATLYWYQQILGQGPKLLIQFQNNGVVDDSQLPKDRFSAERLKGVDSTLKIQPAKLEDSAVYLCASSLVAGVNEQYFGPGTRLTVT.

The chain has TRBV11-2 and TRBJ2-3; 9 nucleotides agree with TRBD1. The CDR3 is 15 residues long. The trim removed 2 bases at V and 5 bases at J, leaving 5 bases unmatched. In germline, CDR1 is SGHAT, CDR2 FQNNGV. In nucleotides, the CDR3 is TGTGCCAGCAGCTTATGGGACAGGGATCAAGATACGCAGTATTTT. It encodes CASSLWDRDQDTQYF.

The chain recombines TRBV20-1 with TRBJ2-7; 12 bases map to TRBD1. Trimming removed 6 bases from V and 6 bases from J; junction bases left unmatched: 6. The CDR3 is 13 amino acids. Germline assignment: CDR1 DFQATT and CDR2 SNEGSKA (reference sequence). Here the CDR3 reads CSARDRGLSEQYF. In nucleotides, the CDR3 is TGCAGTGCGAGGGACAGGGGGCTTTCCGAGCAGTACTTC.

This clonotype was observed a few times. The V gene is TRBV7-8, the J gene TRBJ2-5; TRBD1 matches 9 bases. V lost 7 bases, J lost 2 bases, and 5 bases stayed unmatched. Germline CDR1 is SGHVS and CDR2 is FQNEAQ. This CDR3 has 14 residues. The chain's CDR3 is CASTRDRDQETQYF. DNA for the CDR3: TGTGCCAGCACCAGGGACAGGGATCAAGAGACCCAGTACTTC.

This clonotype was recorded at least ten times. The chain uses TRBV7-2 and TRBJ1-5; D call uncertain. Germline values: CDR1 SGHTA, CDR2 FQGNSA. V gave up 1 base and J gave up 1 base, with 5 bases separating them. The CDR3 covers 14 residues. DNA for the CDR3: TGTGCCAGCAGCTTAGGGGTCAGCAATCAGCCCCAGCATTTT. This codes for CASSLGVSNQPQHF.

The CDR3 region is CSVEVWGRPETQYF. The CDR3 nucleotides read TGCAGCGTTGAGGTGTGGGGGCGCCCCGAGACCCAGTACTTC. The chain recombines TRBV29-1 with TRBJ2-7; D perhaps matches TRBD1 (6 bases). The DNA end is more similar to TRBJ2-5, so the J call may be wrong. This CDR3 region has 14 residues. Germline V gene sequence: CDR1 SQVTM, CDR2 ANQGSEA.

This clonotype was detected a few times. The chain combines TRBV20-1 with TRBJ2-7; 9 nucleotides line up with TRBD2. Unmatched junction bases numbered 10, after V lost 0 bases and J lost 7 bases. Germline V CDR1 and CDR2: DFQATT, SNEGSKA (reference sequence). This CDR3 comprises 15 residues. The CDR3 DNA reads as TGCAGTGCTAGAGAGTCTAGGGGAGCGGGGGGAGAGCAGTACTTC. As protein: CSARESRGAGGEQYF.

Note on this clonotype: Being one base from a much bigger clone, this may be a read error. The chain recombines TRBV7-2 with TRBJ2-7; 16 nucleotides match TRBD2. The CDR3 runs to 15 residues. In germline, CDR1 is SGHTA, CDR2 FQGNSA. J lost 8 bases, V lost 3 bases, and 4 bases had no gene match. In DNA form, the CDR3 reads TGTGCCAGCAGCTTCGGGACTAGCGGGGGGGTACAGCAGTACTTC. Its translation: CASSFGTSGGVQQYF.

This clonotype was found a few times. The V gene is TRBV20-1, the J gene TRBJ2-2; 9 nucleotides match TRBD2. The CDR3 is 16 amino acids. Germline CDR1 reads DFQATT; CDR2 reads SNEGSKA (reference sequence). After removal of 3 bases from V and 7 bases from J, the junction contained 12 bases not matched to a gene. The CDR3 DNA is TGCAGTGCTAGGTTTAGCGGGAGAAGGAGTGGCGGGGAGCTGTTTTTT. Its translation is CSARFSGRRSGGELFF.

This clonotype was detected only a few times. CDR3 DNA: TGCGCCAGCAGCTTGGAAGGGGTGGTGACTGAAGCTTTCTTT. Protein product: CASSLEGVVTEAFF. The rearrangement uses TRBV5-1 and TRBJ1-1; perhaps TRBD1 as D (5 bases). Germline V gene data show CDR1 as SGHRS and CDR2 as YFSETQ. V dropped 0 bases and J dropped 5 bases, with 11 bases sitting between them. The CDR3 is 14 amino acids.

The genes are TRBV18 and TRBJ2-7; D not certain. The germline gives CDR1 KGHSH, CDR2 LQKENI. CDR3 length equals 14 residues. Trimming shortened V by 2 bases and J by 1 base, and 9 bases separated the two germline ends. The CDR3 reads CASSPVDDSYEQYF. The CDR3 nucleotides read TGTGCCAGCTCACCAGTCGACGATTCCTACGAGCAGTACTTC.

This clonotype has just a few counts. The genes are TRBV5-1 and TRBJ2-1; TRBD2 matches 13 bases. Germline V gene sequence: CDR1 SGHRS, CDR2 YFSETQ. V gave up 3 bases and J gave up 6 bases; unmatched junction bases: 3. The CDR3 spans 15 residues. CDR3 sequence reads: CASSWGTSGTNEQFF. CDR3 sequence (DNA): TGCGCCAGCAGCTGGGGGACTAGCGGGACCAATGAGCAGTTCTTC.